Shown below are 5 T cell receptor beta chains from a single sample sequenced in a study of regulatory T cells in long-lasting Graves disease. CDR3-region Arm-PCR and iRepertoire HTBI primers produced the TCR beta libraries. TCRdb re-called the multiplex PCR reads through MiXCR, storing one row per CDR3 protein. The repertoire holds around 450,000 distinct CDR3 sequences, 20% to 25% seen once, with about 6.6% in the top ten. The time point is: persistent/refractory GD, antithyroid drugs over 5 years with positive TRAb. Scientists built the TCR library using RNA that was extracted from PBMCs. This specimen consisted of peripheral blood mononuclear cells (PBMCs), obtained when the disease was refractory, from a patient treated with antithyroid drugs. The receptors come from a female donor with Graves disease.

This clonotype was counted many times. The gene calls are TRBV27 and TRBJ1-1; the match to TRBD1 covers 7 bases. The germline V gene has CDR1 MNHEY and CDR2 SMNVEV (reference sequence). V shed 3 bases and J 5 bases; nucleotides not matched to a gene: 3. The CDR3 sequence is 13 residues long. CDR3 region: CASSFPGGTEAFF. CDR3 DNA: TGTGCCAGCAGTTTTCCAGGGGGGACTGAAGCTTTCTTT.

This clonotype was detected only a few times. The chain has TRBV19 and TRBJ1-4; D might be TRBD1 (5 bases). Trimming left V 9 bases short and J 8 bases short, with 16 bases between. The germline gives CDR1 LNHDA, CDR2 SQIVND (reference sequence). This CDR3 spans 13 amino acids. Here the CDR3 DNA reads TGTGCCAGCAAACGCTGGGGACGGGAAAAACTGTTTTTT. Its protein is CASKRWGREKLFF.

This clonotype was detected many times. V usage is TRBV5-1 and J usage is TRBJ1-4; D ambiguous. There are 15 residues in the CDR3. Trimming took off 0 bases at V and 3 bases at J, with 9 bases between the two ends. CDR1 and CDR2 (germline): SGHRS, YFSETQ. CDR3 DNA: TGCGCCAGCAGCTTGGGGCAAGAGTCTAATGAAAAACTGTTTTTT. This translates into CASSLGQESNEKLFF.

The J gene is TRBJ2-5, the V gene TRBV5-6; 8 nucleotides match TRBD2. This CDR3 comprises 15 residues. In germline, CDR1 is SGHDT, CDR2 YYEEEE. V lost 0 bases and J lost 2; bases outside the gene matches: 3. CDR3 residues: CASSLVTGGQETQYF. The CDR3 bases are TGTGCCAGCAGCTTGGTAACGGGGGGGCAAGAGACCCAGTACTTC.

A few counts support this clonotype. The chain is built from TRBV20-1 and TRBJ1-5; D possibly corresponds to TRBD1 (5 bases). Germline V gene lookup returns CDR1 DFQATT and CDR2 SNEGSKA (reference sequence). Trimming pared 6 bases from V and 1 base from J, leaving 13 bases between. This CDR3 has 14 amino acids. In nucleotides, the CDR3 is TGCAGTGCCCTGGGCAGGGTCAGCAATCAGCCCCAGCATTTT. This gives the protein CSALGRVSNQPQHF.